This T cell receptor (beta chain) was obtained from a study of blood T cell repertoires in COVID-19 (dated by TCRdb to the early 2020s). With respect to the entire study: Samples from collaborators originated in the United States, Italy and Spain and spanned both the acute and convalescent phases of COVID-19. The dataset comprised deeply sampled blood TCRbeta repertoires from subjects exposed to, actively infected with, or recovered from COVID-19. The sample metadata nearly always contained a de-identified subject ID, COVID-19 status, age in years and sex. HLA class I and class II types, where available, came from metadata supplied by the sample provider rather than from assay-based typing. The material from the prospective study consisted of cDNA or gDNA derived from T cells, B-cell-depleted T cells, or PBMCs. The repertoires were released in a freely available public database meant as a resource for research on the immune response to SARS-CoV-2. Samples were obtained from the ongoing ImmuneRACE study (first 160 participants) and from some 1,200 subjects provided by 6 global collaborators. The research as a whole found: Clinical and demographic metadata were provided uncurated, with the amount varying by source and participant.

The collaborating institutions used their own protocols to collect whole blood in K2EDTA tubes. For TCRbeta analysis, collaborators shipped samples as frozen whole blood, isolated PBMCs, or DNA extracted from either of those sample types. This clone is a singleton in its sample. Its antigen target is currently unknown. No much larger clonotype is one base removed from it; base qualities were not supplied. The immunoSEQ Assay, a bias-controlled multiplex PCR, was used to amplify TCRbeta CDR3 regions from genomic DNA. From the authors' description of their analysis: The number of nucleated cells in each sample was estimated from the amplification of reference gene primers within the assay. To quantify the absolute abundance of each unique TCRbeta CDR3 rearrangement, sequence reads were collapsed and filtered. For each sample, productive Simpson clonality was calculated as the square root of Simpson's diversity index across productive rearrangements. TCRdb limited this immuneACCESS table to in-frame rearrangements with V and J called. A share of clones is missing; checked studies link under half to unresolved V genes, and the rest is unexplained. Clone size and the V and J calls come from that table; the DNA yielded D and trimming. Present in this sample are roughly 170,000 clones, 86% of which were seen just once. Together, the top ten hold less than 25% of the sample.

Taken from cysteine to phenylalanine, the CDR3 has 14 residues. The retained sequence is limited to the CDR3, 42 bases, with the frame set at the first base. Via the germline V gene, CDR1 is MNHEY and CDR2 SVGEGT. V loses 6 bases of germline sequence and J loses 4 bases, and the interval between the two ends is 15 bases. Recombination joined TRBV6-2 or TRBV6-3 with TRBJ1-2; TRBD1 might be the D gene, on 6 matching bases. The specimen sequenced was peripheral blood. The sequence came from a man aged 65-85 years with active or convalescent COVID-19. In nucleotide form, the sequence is TGTGCCAGCAGCCCGCTGGGGGCCCCCTATGGCTACACCTTC. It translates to CASSPLGAPYGYTF.